One and the same sample provided the 23 T cell receptor beta chains below, sequenced in a study of blood T cells in healthy people across ages. The use of a sample-barcoded 5' primer and a J-beta primer mix characterized a second PCR of about 6 to 12 cycles. TCRdb reprocessed the 5' RACE reads with MiXCR, giving one entry per CDR3 protein. The sample lists about 800,000 distinct CDR3 sequences; roughly 25% were seen once. The sample also formed part of further work on T cells of mothers and their children.

The sample taken for sequencing was blood. The source is a boy between 10 and 17 years old in good health.

This clonotype was seen more than once but under ten times. The V call is TRBV4-1, the J call TRBJ2-4; D not resolved. Trimming shortened V by 0 bases and J by 0 bases, and 15 bases separated the two germline ends. The CDR3 is made up of 18 amino acids. CDR1 MGHRA and CDR2 YSYEKL come from the germline V gene. The CDR3, as DNA: TGCGCCAGCAGCCAAGATGTGCCCGGAACTCTAGCCAAAAACATTCAGTACTTC. Protein sequence: CASSQDVPGTLAKNIQYF.

The chain uses TRBV9 and TRBJ1-2; no clear D gene. The CDR3 extends over 14 amino acids. The germline V gene encodes CDR1 SGDLS and CDR2 YYNGEE. The V end was cut by 4 bases, the J end by 4 bases, with 14 bases between. The CDR3 sequence: CASSYDGVLYGYTF. Written as DNA, the CDR3 is TGTGCCAGCAGCTATGACGGGGTCCTCTATGGCTACACCTTC.

This clonotype was counted only a few times. The gene calls are TRBV3-1 and TRBJ2-7; D not certain. Trimming pared 4 bases from V and 2 bases from J, leaving 9 bases between. The CDR3 is 13 amino acids. Germline values: CDR1 LGHDT, CDR2 YNNKEL (reference sequence). This chain's CDR3 is CASSPKMAYEQYF. As DNA, the CDR3 is TGTGCCAGCAGCCCGAAGATGGCCTACGAGCAGTACTTC.

The chain is built from TRBV6-6 and TRBJ1-2; 7 bases match TRBD1. Germline lookup yields CDR1 MNHNY and CDR2 SVGAGI (reference sequence). There are 14 residues in the CDR3. Trimming cost V 5 bases and J 2 bases; bases outside gene matches: 5. The chain's CDR3 is CASSRDSRNYGYTF. The CDR3 DNA follows: TGTGCCAGCAGTCGGGACAGTCGAAACTATGGCTACACCTTC.

V usage is TRBV29-1 and J usage is TRBJ2-2; no reliable D call. V lost 4 bases and J lost 6, with 12 bases in between. CDR1 SQVTM and CDR2 ANQGSEA come from the germline V gene. The CDR3 consists of 13 residues. CDR3 sequence reads: CSVGPGGAGELFF. The CDR3 DNA reads as TGCAGCGTTGGCCCGGGTGGGGCCGGGGAGCTGTTTTTT.

As concerns this clonotype: One end of the junction is discordant with germline, which a read error may explain. V usage is TRBV9 and J usage is TRBJ1-1; perhaps TRBD1 as D (5 bases). The CDR3 runs 14 residues. Per germline, CDR1 SGDLS and CDR2 YYNGEE. The CDR3 here is CASSADSLNTEASF. The CDR3 nucleotides read TGTGCCAGCAGCGCCGACAGCTTGAACACTGAAGCTTCCTTT.

This clonotype has more than one count but fewer than ten. The V and J genes are TRBV11-2 and TRBJ2-5; 7 bases align to TRBD2. The CDR3 is 13 residues long. J lost 1 base, V lost 5 bases, and 1 base had no gene match. The V gene's germline CDR1 is SGHAT and CDR2 FQNNGV. CDR3 sequence: CASSGRVQETQYF. DNA of the CDR3: TGTGCCAGCAGCGGGAGGGTCCAAGAGACCCAGTACTTC.

This sequence joins TRBV3-1 and TRBJ1-1; the D gene is possibly TRBD1 (6 bases). The CDR3 loop spans 17 amino acids. V was clipped by 0 bases and J by 1 base, with 15 bases between them. Germline loops: CDR1 LGHDT, CDR2 YNNKEL (reference sequence). The DNA for the CDR3 is TGTGCCAGCAGCCAAGATATTCGACAGGTGCCGAACACTGAAGCTTTCTTT. It is translated as CASSQDIRQVPNTEAFF.

This chain connects TRBV18 to TRBJ2-1; 9 bases are shared with TRBD1. The better agreement between TRBJ2-7 and the DNA end casts doubt on the J call. The germline V gene has CDR1 KGHSH and CDR2 LQKENI. The CDR3 has 15 residues. The CDR3 sequence is CASSPQPGQGDEQYF. In DNA form, the CDR3 reads TGTGCCAGCTCACCGCAACCGGGACAGGGTGACGAGCAGTACTTC.

This clonotype has more than one count but fewer than ten. The chain links TRBV6-6 to TRBJ1-4, with D possibly matching TRBD1 (5 bases). The CDR3 is made up of 16 amino acids. CDR1 is MNHNY, CDR2 SVGAGI, per germline (reference sequence). The V and J ends lost 6 bases and 0 bases respectively, with 14 bases between them. The CDR3 DNA is TGTGCCAGCAGCAACGACAGATCCGCAACTAATGAAAAACTGTTTTTT. Translated: CASSNDRSATNEKLFF.

A single count supports this clonotype. The chain links TRBV15 to TRBJ1-1; D is perhaps TRBD1 (6 bases). The CDR3 loop spans 14 amino acids. V was trimmed by 6 bases and J by 5 bases, leaving 16 bases between them. Germline-derived CDR1 and CDR2 are LNHNV and YYDKDF (reference sequence). Here the CDR3 reads CATRIQGSGTEAFF. In DNA, the CDR3 is TGTGCCACCAGGATACAGGGCAGTGGGACTGAAGCTTTCTTT.

Comment on this clonotype: Here the CDR3 omits its conserved ending phenylalanine or tryptophan, so a read error is the likely source. The genes are TRBV4-3 and TRBJ2-7; D is perhaps TRBD1 (6 bases). V dropped 1 base and J dropped 3 bases, with 16 bases sitting between them. Germline CDR1 reads LGHNA; CDR2 reads YSLEER. The CDR3 is 16 amino acids. CDR3 region: CASSQAHEAGVYEQYY. The CDR3, as DNA: TGCGCCAGCAGCCAAGCCCACGAGGCAGGGGTCTACGAGCAGTACTAC.

The rearrangement joins TRBV7-9 to TRBJ2-3; TRBD2 matches at 8 bases. Per the germline V gene, CDR1 is SEHNR and CDR2 is FQNEAQ (reference sequence). V lost 5 bases, J lost 2 bases, and 9 bases stayed unmatched. The CDR3 covers 16 residues. CDR3 nucleotides: TGTGCCAGCAGCCCCACGGAGCGGGGGCCCACAGATACGCAGTATTTT. Its protein product is CASSPTERGPTDTQYF.

With respect to this clonotype: One end of the junction does not line up with germline, which may come from a read error. The J gene is TRBJ1-2, the V gene TRBV29-1; D gene uncertain. Germline assignment: CDR1 SQVTM and CDR2 ANQGSEA. This CDR3 region has 13 residues. The CDR3 DNA sequence: TGCAGCGTTGAGGCAGGTGGAGGCTATGGCTACCCCTTC. Encoded protein: CSVEAGGGYGYPF.

The CDR3 sequence: CASSLLNLTGVRGEQYF. DNA for the CDR3: TGTGCCAGCAGCTTGTTGAATTTAACAGGGGTACGGGGCGAGCAGTACTTC. This chain links TRBV7-9 with TRBJ2-7; TRBD1 agrees at 7 bases. This CDR3 has 17 residues. With 3 bases clipped from V and 6 bases from J, the junction kept 17 bases outside the gene matches. Germline V gene data show CDR1 as SEHNR and CDR2 as FQNEAQ (reference sequence).

The rearrangement joins TRBV20-1 to TRBJ2-1, with D tentatively TRBD2 (6 bases). This CDR3 contains 17 residues. Trimming shortened V by 0 bases and J by 0 bases, and 15 bases separated the two germline ends. Germline values: CDR1 DFQATT, CDR2 SNEGSKA (reference sequence). In DNA, the CDR3 is TGCAGTGCTAGAGATGGCGGGGAGTATAACTCCTACAATGAGCAGTTCTTC. Protein product: CSARDGGEYNSYNEQFF.

This chain uses TRBV20-1 with TRBJ1-1, with TRBD1 as a possible D gene (5 bases). The CDR3 is made up of 15 amino acids. The germline V and J ends were trimmed by 2 bases and 0 bases, with 13 bases remaining between them. The germline gives CDR1 DFQATT, CDR2 SNEGSKA (reference sequence). DNA for the CDR3: TGCAGTGCTAGAAACTACCAGGGAATGAACACTGAAGCTTTCTTT. Translation gives CSARNYQGMNTEAFF.

This clonotype occurred a few times. This chain uses TRBV13 with TRBJ2-7, with 10 bases matching TRBD2. The CDR3 contains 15 residues. Germline assignment: CDR1 PRHDT and CDR2 FYEKMQ (reference sequence). J lost 1 base, V lost 5 bases, and 5 bases had no gene match. The CDR3, as DNA: TGTGCCAGCAGCGAGACTAGCGGGCCTTCCTACGAGCAGTACTTC. It is translated as CASSETSGPSYEQYF.

The chain joins TRBV6-6 to TRBJ2-1; D not certain. Germline lookup yields CDR1 MNHNY and CDR2 SVGAGI (reference sequence). The CDR3 extends over 14 amino acids. Trimming left V 1 base short and J 5 bases short, with 9 bases between. For the CDR3, the DNA is TGTGCCAGCAGTTACTATTTGGAAGACAATGAGCAGTTCTTC. Translation: CASSYYLEDNEQFF.

This clonotype appeared many times. The chain couples TRBV7-8 to TRBJ1-2, with D perhaps TRBD1 (6 bases). This CDR3 spans 16 amino acids. V lost 2 bases to trimming and J lost 1 base, with 14 bases between them. Germline loops: CDR1 SGHVS, CDR2 FQNEAQ. In DNA, the CDR3 is TGTGCCAGCAGCTTAAACGGGGTACAGGGTAACTATGGCTACACCTTC. Translated: CASSLNGVQGNYGYTF.

The V gene is TRBV28, the J gene TRBJ2-7; D is possibly TRBD1 (6 bases). V was clipped by 8 bases and J by 1 base, with 18 bases between them. There are 15 residues in the CDR3. The germline V gene encodes CDR1 MDHEN and CDR2 SYDVKM. CDR3 sequence (DNA): TGTGCCAGCGCGGCTCAGCCAGGGGATTCCTACGAGCAGTACTTC. It is translated as CASAAQPGDSYEQYF.

There are a few counts of this clonotype. The gene calls are TRBV28 and TRBJ2-3, with D possibly being TRBD1 or TRBD2 (6 bases each). Trimming left V 4 bases short and J 4 bases short, with 15 bases between. Germline V gene data show CDR1 as MDHEN and CDR2 as SYDVKM. CDR3 length equals 15 residues. DNA of the CDR3: TGTGCCAGCAGTTCCTACGGGGGCGGCTCAGATACGCAGTATTTT. This translates into CASSSYGGGSDTQYF. The whole variable domain, remainder taken from reference TRBV28 and TRBJ2-3, is DVKVTQSSRYLVKRTGEKVFLECVQDMDHENMFWYRQDPGLGLRLIYFSYDVKMKEKGDIPEGYSVSREKKERFSLILESASTNQTSMYLCASSSYGGGSDTQYFGPGTRLTVL.

The chain joins TRBV4-1 to TRBJ2-5; 10 bases are a match to TRBD2. From germline, CDR1 is MGHRA and CDR2 YSYEKL. Losses at the gene ends were 3 bases for V and 3 bases for J; bases not matched to a gene: 4. The CDR3 consists of 15 residues. The CDR3 nucleotides read TGCGCCAGCAGCCAGAGGACTAGCGGTAAAGAGACCCAGTACTTC. Its protein product is CASSQRTSGKETQYF.